These 4 T cell receptor beta chains came from one sample sequenced in a study of blood T cell repertoires in COVID-19. Generated by immunoSEQ multiplex PCR, the TCRdb table keeps only in-frame clones and is missing some. The sample lists 200,000 or so clones, around 85% occurring once. Material for sequencing was peripheral blood. Source of these receptors: an older man with active or convalescent COVID-19.

In this sample, this clone turned up once. The V gene is TRBV5-1, the J gene TRBJ2-7, with TRBD1 identical over 8 bases. This CDR3 comprises 14 residues. In germline, CDR1 is SGHRS, CDR2 YFSETQ. The J segment lost 6 bases and the V segment lost 4 bases, leaving 9 bases of the junction unmatched. The CDR3 sequence: CASSPGQGPLEQYF. The CDR3 nucleotides are TGCGCCAGCAGCCCTGGACAGGGCCCGCTCGAGCAGTACTTC.

The gene calls are TRBV30 and TRBJ2-1; 8 bases align to TRBD1. J was trimmed by 2 bases and V by 2 bases; bases with no gene match: 5. CDR3 length: 15 amino acids. Germline V CDR1 and CDR2: GTSNPN, SVGIG (reference sequence). This CDR3 reads CAWSSGQVAYNEQFF. CDR3 in DNA: TGTGCCTGGAGTTCGGGACAGGTGGCCTACAATGAGCAGTTCTTC.

This chain links TRBV5-1 with TRBJ2-1; 8 bases line up with TRBD2. The ends lost 4 bases at V and 5 bases at J; junction bases unmatched: 5. From germline, CDR1 is SGHRS and CDR2 YFSETQ. The CDR3 is 14 residues long. CDR3 sequence: CASSVLAENNEQFF. The CDR3 nucleotides read TGCGCCAGCAGCGTACTAGCGGAGAACAATGAGCAGTTCTTC. Using reference TRBV5-1 and TRBJ2-1 for the parts outside the CDR3, the full variable domain is KAGVTQTPRYLIKTRGQQVTLSCSPISGHRSVSWYQQTPGQGLQFLFEYFSETQRNKGNFPGRFSGRQFSNSRSEMNVSTLELGDSALYLCASSVLAENNEQFFGPGTRLTVL.

This clone has only one observation. The chain recombines TRBV7-2 with TRBJ1-2; D ambiguous. CDR1 and CDR2 from the germline V gene are SGHTA and FQGNSA. Trimming cost V 3 bases and J 4 bases, with 18 bases left between them. This CDR3 contains 16 residues. This CDR3 reads CASSFAGLSAGYGYTF. CDR3 DNA sequence: TGTGCCAGCAGCTTCGCGGGTCTATCAGCGGGCTATGGCTACACCTTC.